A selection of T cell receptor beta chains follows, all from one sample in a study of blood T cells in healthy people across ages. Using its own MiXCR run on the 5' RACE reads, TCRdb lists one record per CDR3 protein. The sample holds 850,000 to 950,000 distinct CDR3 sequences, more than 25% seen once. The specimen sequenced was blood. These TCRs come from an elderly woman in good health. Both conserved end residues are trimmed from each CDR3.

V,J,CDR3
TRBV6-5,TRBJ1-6,ASSPLQESSPLH
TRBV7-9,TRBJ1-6,ASSFGEGANSPLH
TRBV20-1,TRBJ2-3,SARLGSGGSSSTDTQY
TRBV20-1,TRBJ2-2,SAGTSGGKTGELF
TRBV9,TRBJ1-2,ASSLTGQGWGYT
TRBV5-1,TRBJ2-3,ASSFNLPDGQDTQY
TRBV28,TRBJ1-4,ASSEGTRNEKLF
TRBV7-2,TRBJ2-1,ASSQLYGKLSGNEQF
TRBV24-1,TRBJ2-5,ATSDLGTSGVETQY
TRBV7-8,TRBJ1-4,AGRTGETGSTNEKLF
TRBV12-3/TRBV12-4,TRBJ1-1,ASSTGGGAGLLTEAF
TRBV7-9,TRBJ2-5,ASSRSAGVQETQY
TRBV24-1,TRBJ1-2,ATSQTQNYGYT
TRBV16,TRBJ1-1,ASSHLRDGREAF
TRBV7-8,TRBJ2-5,ASSIGTGYQTQY
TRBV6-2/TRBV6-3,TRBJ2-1,ASSSEVGNERF
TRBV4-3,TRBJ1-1,ASSQASSTEAF
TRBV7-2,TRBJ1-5,ASSPGSGKDQPQH
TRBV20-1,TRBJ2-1,SARVHSGRYEQF
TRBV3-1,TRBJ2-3,ASSQDSLAGLPDTQY
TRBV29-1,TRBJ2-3,SAGRDASTDTQY
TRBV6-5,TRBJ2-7,ASSYKRGQGGGEQY
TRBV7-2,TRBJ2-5,ASSLANRKETQY
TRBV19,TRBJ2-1,ASSIVSRPSYNEQF
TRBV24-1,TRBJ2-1,ATSRDLLSGKVGEQF
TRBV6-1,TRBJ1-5,ASSEHGSNQPQH
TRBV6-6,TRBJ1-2,ASSSLGQGSYGYT
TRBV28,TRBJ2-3,ASRSPGLGDTDTQY
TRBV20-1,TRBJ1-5,SASAISNQPQH
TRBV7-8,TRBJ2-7,ASSLKGGLSSYEQY
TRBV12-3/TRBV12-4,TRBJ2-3,ASSLGGTSTDAQY
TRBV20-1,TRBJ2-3,SARDSGRIGTDTQY
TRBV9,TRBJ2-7,ASSVATGGNRGDQY
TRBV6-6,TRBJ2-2,ASGTPARAAGELF
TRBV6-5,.,ASSYFPTVSYNEQY
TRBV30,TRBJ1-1,AWSVMTMNTEAF
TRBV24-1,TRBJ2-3,ATSDTSGTRTDTQY
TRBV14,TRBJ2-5,ASSHLRAETQY
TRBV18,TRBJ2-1,ASSPPRQGGYNEQF
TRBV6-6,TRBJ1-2,ASSSRAGDSNYGYT
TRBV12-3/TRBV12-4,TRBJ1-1,ASSQALLRAF
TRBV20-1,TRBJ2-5,SAVRTAQETQY
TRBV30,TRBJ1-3,AWRNSLSGNTIY
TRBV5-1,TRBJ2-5,ANSLGGTTTPGETQY
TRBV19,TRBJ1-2,ASKGQSNYGYT
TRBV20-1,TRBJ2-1,SAGNWDTQQF
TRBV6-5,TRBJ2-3,ASTKGQGALDTQY
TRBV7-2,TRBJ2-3,ASSLPGLGGTDTQY